This is a list of T cell receptor beta chains from one sample in a study of blood T cell repertoires in COVID-19. Profiling relied on immunoSEQ multiplex PCR, and the TCRdb table lists in-frame clones only, not all of them. The data show around 110,000 clones, approximately 80% seen once. The sequenced sample consisted of peripheral blood. The origin of the receptors is a woman between 55 and 75 years old with acute or convalescent COVID-19. Each CDR3 is given with its conserved first and last residue. D genes are given only for firm matches. Size tells how often a clone was seen (once, few, many) or the class of an expanded clone, and some rows leave it out.

>TRBJ2-1|TRBV15|16|NA|NA
CATSRLRGAHYNEQFF
TGTGCCACCAGCAGACTTCGGGGGGCACACTACAATGAGCAGTTCTTC
>TRBJ1-4|TRBV2|11|NA|NA
CASRTREKLFF
TGTGCCAGCAGAACTCGGGAAAAACTGTTTTTT
>TRBJ1-1|TRBV28|16|NA|few
CASSFLGHQLGTEAFF
TGTGCCAGCAGTTTTCTGGGACACCAGTTAGGGACTGAAGCTTTCTTT
>TRBJ2-7|TRBV7-2|14|TRBD2|NA
CASKGLLDSYEQYF
TGTGCCAGCAAGGGACTACTAGATTCCTACGAGCAGTACTTC
>TRBJ1-5|TRBV2|12|NA|NA
CASMGGNQPQHF
TGTGCCAGCATGGGAGGGAATCAGCCCCAGCATTTT
>TRBJ1-3|TRBV4-2|15|NA|NA
CASNGGPNSGNTIYF
TGTGCCAGCAACGGTGGGCCGAACTCTGGAAACACCATATATTTT
>TRBJ1-1|TRBV27|15|NA|NA
CASSLSVTGNTEAFF
TGTGCCAGCAGTTTATCCGTCACAGGAAACACTGAAGCTTTCTTT
>TRBJ2-2|TRBV5-1|13|TRBD1|NA
CASGQGFAGELFF
TGCGCCAGCGGACAGGGGTTTGCCGGGGAGCTGTTTTTT
>TRBJ1-5|TRBV27|15|TRBD1|NA
CASSLTGGDYQPQHF
TGTGCCAGCAGTTTAACAGGGGGCGATTATCAGCCCCAGCATTTT
>TRBJ1-1|TRBV12-1|14|NA|few
CASSQGQGNTEAFF
TGTGCCAGCAGCCAGGGACAGGGGAACACTGAAGCTTTCTTT
>TRBJ1-1|TRBV5-1|15|NA|once
CASSLEGAMNTEAFF
TGCGCCAGCAGCTTGGAAGGGGCCATGAACACTGAAGCTTTCTTT
>TRBJ1-2|TRBV6-5|12|NA|NA
CASTQPGTGYTF
TGTGCCAGCACCCAGCCGGGGACAGGCTACACCTTC
>TRBJ1-6|TRBV3-1/TRBV3-2|14|NA|few
CASSQEGSNSPLHF
TGTGCCAGCAGCCAAGAGGGCAGCAATTCACCCCTCCACTTT
>TRBJ2-1|TRBV21-1|14|NA|NA
CASSRSKYSSEQFF
TGTGCCAGCAGCAGATCCAAATACAGTAGTGAGCAGTTCTTC
>TRBJ1-1|TRBV6-5|13|TRBD1|NA
CVSPRTGGTEAFF
TGTGTTTCCCCCCGGACAGGGGGCACTGAAGCTTTCTTT
>TRBJ1-1|TRBV30|14|TRBD1|NA
CAQGPGGWNTEAFF
TGTGCCCAGGGTCCAGGGGGCTGGAACACTGAAGCTTTCTTT
>TRBJ1-2|TRBV12-3/TRBV12-4|13|NA|NA
CASSFSGIWGYTF
TGTGCCAGCAGTTTCTCCGGGATCTGGGGCTACACCTTC
>TRBJ1-1|TRBV2|14|NA|NA
CASSLEEMNTEAFF
TGTGCCAGCAGTTTGGAGGAGATGAACACTGAAGCTTTCTTT
>TRBJ2-2|TRBV2|15|TRBD2|NA
CASSDNSGRTGELFF
TGTGCCAGCAGTGACAATAGCGGGAGAACCGGGGAGCTGTTTTTT
>TRBJ2-1|TRBV7-3|11|NA|NA
CASSSNNEQFF
TGTGCCAGCAGCTCCAACAATGAGCAGTTCTTC
>TRBJ1-1|TRBV10-3|17|NA|NA
CAISENPIGTANTEAFF
TGTGCCATCAGTGAAAACCCTATTGGCACAGCGAACACTGAAGCTTTCTTT
>TRBJ1-2|TRBV7-2|14|NA|NA
CASSPHSGLYGYTF
TGTGCCAGCAGCCCCCATTCAGGGCTCTATGGCTACACCTTC
>TRBJ2-2|TRBV28|16|TRBD1|NA
CASSDYRDSHTGELFF
TGTGCCAGCAGTGACTACCGGGACAGCCACACCGGGGAGCTGTTTTTT
>TRBJ1-3|TRBV7-9|17|NA|NA
CASSLPTDRPSGNTIYF
TGTGCCAGCAGCTTACCAACAGACAGGCCCTCTGGAAACACCATATATTTT
>TRBJ1-2|TRBV19|12|NA|NA
CASSIGQTGYTF
TGTGCCAGTAGTATAGGACAGACAGGCTACACCTTC
>TRBJ2-1|TRBV5-1|17|TRBD2|NA
CASSLVGREAGGNEQFF
TGCGCCAGCAGCTTGGTAGGACGGGAGGCAGGTGGTAATGAGCAGTTCTTC
>TRBJ2-1|TRBV20-1|16|TRBD2|NA
CSASRVAGVGANEQFF
TGCAGTGCTAGTCGGGTAGCGGGAGTCGGTGCCAATGAGCAGTTCTTC
>TRBJ1-5|TRBV7-9|16|NA|NA
CASSANAGGDNQPQHF
TGTGCCAGCAGCGCGAATGCTGGGGGCGACAATCAGCCCCAGCATTTT
>TRBJ1-2|TRBV2|13|NA|NA
CASSRAGEHGYTF
TGTGCCAGCAGTCGGGCAGGGGAGCATGGCTACACCTTC
>TRBJ1-1|TRBV6-9|13|NA|NA
CASSSNRDTEAFF
TGTGCCAGCAGTTCCAACAGGGACACTGAAGCTTTCTTT
>TRBJ1-1|TRBV9|14|NA|NA
CASSGGPAGTEAFF
TGTGCCAGCAGCGGTGGCCCCGCGGGCACTGAAGCTTTCTTT
>TRBJ1-2|TRBV28|13|NA|NA
CASSLDRLTGYTF
TGTGCCAGCAGTTTAGACAGGCTAACAGGCTACACCTTC
>TRBJ1-3|TRBV5-1|16|NA|NA
CASSLWAASSGNTIYF
TGCGCCAGCAGCTTGTGGGCCGCGAGCTCTGGAAACACCATATATTTT
>TRBJ1-1|TRBV10-1|15|NA|NA
CASKGQGKMNTEAFF
TGCGCCAGCAAAGGCCAGGGGAAAATGAACACTGAAGCTTTCTTT
>TRBJ1-4|TRBV19|15|NA|NA
CASRSQVATNEKLFF
TGTGCCAGTCGGTCTCAAGTTGCAACTAATGAAAAACTGTTTTTT
>TRBJ2-1|TRBV28|14|TRBD2|NA
CASMTSGRRNEQFF
TGTGCCAGTATGACTAGCGGGAGAAGAAATGAGCAGTTCTTC
>TRBJ2-2|TRBV7-2|17|NA|NA
CASSLIPGSVNTGELFF
TGTGCCAGCAGCTTAATCCCCGGGAGCGTGAACACCGGGGAGCTGTTTTTT
>TRBJ1-3|TRBV7-2|15|NA|NA
CASSLALGTGNTIYF
TGTGCCAGCAGCTTAGCCCTCGGGACAGGAAACACCATATATTTT
>TRBJ1-1|TRBV5-4|15|TRBD1|NA
CASSANRGGVGEAFF
TGTGCCAGCAGCGCGAACAGGGGCGGGGTGGGTGAAGCTTTCTTT
>TRBJ2-1|TRBV29-1|13|TRBD1|NA
CSAGQGLFNEQFF
TGCAGCGCGGGACAGGGTCTATTCAATGAGCAGTTCTTC
>TRBJ1-5|TRBV6-2/TRBV6-3|17|NA|NA
CASSVRMGGDSNQPQHF
TGTGCCAGCAGTGTTAGAATGGGAGGGGATAGCAATCAGCCCCAGCATTTT
>TRBJ1-1|TRBV2|14|TRBD1|NA
CASTPRTGGTEAFF
TGTGCCAGCACGCCACGGACAGGGGGCACTGAAGCTTTCTTT
>TRBJ2-6|TRBV19|16|TRBD1|once
CASSGTGGFGANVLTF
TGTGCCAGTAGTGGGACAGGGGGGTTCGGGGCCAACGTCCTGACTTTC
>TRBJ2-7|TRBV18|16|NA|NA
CASSPLGQTTPTEQYF
TGTGCCAGCTCACCACTTGGACAGACTACCCCTACGGAGCAGTACTTC
>TRBJ1-4|TRBV6-5|13|NA|NA
CASTVSANEKLFF
TGTGCCAGCACCGTCAGCGCTAATGAAAAACTGTTTTTT
>TRBJ2-7|TRBV18|14|TRBD2|NA
CASSPPSGGYEQYF
TGTGCCAGCTCACCGCCTTCGGGGGGCTACGAGCAGTACTTC
>TRBJ1-5|TRBV19|16|NA|NA
CASSSQGGDSNQPQHF
TGTGCCAGTAGTAGTCAAGGGGGAGATAGCAATCAGCCCCAGCATTTT
>TRBJ2-6|TRBV19|15|NA|NA
CASSIMRTGANVLTF
TGTGCCAGTAGTATTATGCGAACTGGGGCCAACGTCCTGACTTTC
>TRBJ2-7|TRBV6-5|12|NA|NA
CASKQGVNEQYF
TGTGCCAGCAAACAGGGTGTCAACGAGCAGTACTTC